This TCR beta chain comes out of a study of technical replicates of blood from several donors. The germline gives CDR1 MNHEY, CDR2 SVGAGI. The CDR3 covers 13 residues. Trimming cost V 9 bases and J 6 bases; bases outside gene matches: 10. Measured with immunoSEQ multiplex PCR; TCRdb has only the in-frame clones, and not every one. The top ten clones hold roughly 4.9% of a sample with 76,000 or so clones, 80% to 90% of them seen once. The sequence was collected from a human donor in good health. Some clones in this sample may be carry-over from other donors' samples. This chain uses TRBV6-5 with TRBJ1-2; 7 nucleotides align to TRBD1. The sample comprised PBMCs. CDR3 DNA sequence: TGTGCCAGTGCCCTTGACAGGGATGATGGCTACACCTTC. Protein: CASALDRDDGYTF.